This T cell receptor beta chain was identified during a study of CD8+ T cells in alopecia areata. Across the whole study: Treated patients were given oral tofacitinib, which was dosed at 5 to 10 mg twice daily.

Extraction and reverse transcription of RNA yielded cDNA as the sequencing template. Profiled with immunoSEQ multiplex PCR; TCRdb holds only in-frame clones, not every one. Seen here are 110,000 or so clones, about two fifths observed once, and the top ten hold 3% to 3.5%. Germline CDR1 GTSNPN, CDR2 SVGIG (reference sequence). V lost 5 bases and J lost 8, with 15 bases in between. This CDR3 contains 12 residues. Regarding the study as a whole: With patients, TCR sharing proved less clear than in mice, a difference possibly related to HLA. There were also resident alphabeta T cells of normal skin sequenced in scalp samples.

Points on this clone: Its specificity is not known.

It was from alopecia areata patients that lesional scalp punch biopsies and peripheral blood were collected. What was sequenced was CD4+ T cells sorted from blood. The chain combines TRBV30 with TRBJ1-2, with no clear D. The clonotype originates from a human donor with alopecia areata. The CDR3 sequence is CAWARTEGGYTF. CDR3 DNA: TGTGCCTGGGCGCGCACAGAAGGGGGCTACACCTTC.